The present TCR beta chain was sequenced within a study of blood T cell repertoires in COVID-19 (dated by TCRdb to 2018 to 2021). Turning to the overall study: Collaborator samples came from the United States, Italy and Spain and covered acute and convalescent phases of COVID-19. A freely available public database, intended as a resource for researchers studying the immune response to SARS-CoV-2, is where the repertoires were released. Nearly every sample came with metadata listing a de-identified subject ID, COVID-19 status, age in years and sex. The prospective study material was composed of cDNA or gDNA derived from T cells, B-cell-depleted T cells, or PBMCs. Deeply sampled blood TCRbeta repertoires from subjects exposed to, actively infected with, or recovered from COVID-19 were included in the dataset. The samples were drawn from two sources: the first 160 participants of the ongoing ImmuneRACE study, and approximately 1,300 subjects contributed by 6 global collaborators. HLA class I and class II types, where available, came from metadata supplied by the sample provider rather than from assay-based typing. Beyond this particular receptor, the publication reports: Clinical and demographic metadata were provided uncurated, with the amount varying by source and participant.

Each collaborating institution followed its own protocols to collect whole blood in K2EDTA tubes. Collaborator samples were shipped for TCRbeta analysis as frozen whole blood, isolated PBMCs, or DNA extracted from either sample type. With respect to this clone: Its cognate antigen has yet to be identified. Base-call qualities are not available, and no considerably larger clone is one nucleotide away.

The immunoSEQ Assay, a bias-controlled multiplex PCR, was used to amplify TCRbeta CDR3 regions from genomic DNA. Regarding the original processing steps: The number of nucleated cells in each sample was estimated from the amplification of reference gene primers within the assay. To quantify the absolute abundance of each unique TCRbeta CDR3 rearrangement, sequence reads were collapsed and filtered. For each sample, productive Simpson clonality was calculated as the square root of Simpson's diversity index over productive rearrangements. What TCRdb holds here is the immuneACCESS table cut down to in-frame rearrangements. Part of the clones is not present; checked against another copy, under half of the missing clones reflect an unresolved V gene, and the others are unexplained. V and J calls and clone size are as listed in that table; D and trimming were resolved from the DNA. In this sample the table shows nearly 85,000 clones, around four fifths of which occur a single time. Approximately 15% of the sample is taken by the ten largest.

Reading the germline V gene (reference sequence) gives CDR1 MNHEY and CDR2 SMNVEV. Clipping removes 5 bases from V and 4 bases from J, with 13 as the unmatched junction base count. CDR3 length: 16 amino acids, cysteine to phenylalanine. The only DNA kept is the CDR3, 48 bases in frame from the first base. The specimen sequenced was peripheral blood. The rearranged segments are TRBV27 and TRBJ2-5, and 7 bases in between align with TRBD2. The TCR originated in a woman aged 55 to 70 with acute or convalescent COVID-19. The nucleotide sequence reads TGTGCCAGCAGTGGGTGGGGGGGATCCCCGACAGAGACCCAGTACTTC. Its protein reads: CASSGWGGSPTETQYF.